What follows are 17 T cell receptor beta chains derived from one specimen sequenced in a study of T-cell memory formation after mild COVID-19. TCRdb used MiXCR to reprocess the 5' RACE reads, holding one entry per CDR3 protein. The sample includes about 450,000 distinct CDR3 sequences, 20% to 30% of them seen just once. The sequenced sample consisted of PBMCs or a T cell subset sorted from them (not recorded which). The receptors come from an adult woman who had mild COVID-19 (a few samples of this study predate the infection). Cell type and time point are not known.

The chain is built from TRBV5-1 and TRBJ2-1; 9 bases match TRBD1. The germline CDR1 and CDR2 sequences are SGHRS and YFSETQ. The junction had 6 bases not matched to a gene; V was cut back by 7 bases and J by 1 base. This CDR3 is 15 amino acids long. This CDR3 reads CASRGQGNSYNEQFF. The CDR3 nucleotides read TGCGCCAGCCGGGGACAGGGAAATTCCTACAATGAGCAGTTCTTC.

This sequence joins TRBV6-6 and TRBJ1-1; tentatively, D is TRBD1 (6 bases). From germline, CDR1 is MNHNY and CDR2 SVGAGI (reference sequence). The CDR3 has 15 residues. Trimming pared 7 bases from V and 1 base from J, leaving 16 bases between. CDR3 protein: CASNSDRNGNTEAFF. The CDR3 bases are TGTGCCAGCAATAGCGACAGGAACGGGAACACTGAAGCTTTCTTT.

J is TRBJ1-2 and V is TRBV24-1, with 7 positions matching TRBD1. The CDR3 is 15 amino acids. Germline CDR1 KGHDR, CDR2 SFDVKD. V lost 4 bases, J lost 8 bases, and 12 bases stayed unmatched. CDR3 nucleotide sequence: TGTGCCACCAGTGACCCAGAGACAGGGTACGAAGGCTACACCTTC. Translation: CATSDPETGYEGYTF.

The chain combines TRBV4-2 with TRBJ2-3; D possibly uses TRBD1 or TRBD2 (7 bases each). CDR1 is LGHNA, CDR2 YNFKEQ, per germline. CDR3 length: 16 amino acids. Between the trimmed V and J ends, which lost 0 bases and 3 bases, there was a span of 13 bases. CDR3: CASSQERQGGTDTQYF. For the CDR3, the DNA is TGTGCCAGCAGCCAAGAAAGACAGGGAGGGACAGATACGCAGTATTTT.

This clonotype was recorded only once. The chain joins TRBV24-1 to TRBJ1-1; no clear D. The CDR3 is 13 residues long. Trimming pared 4 bases from V and 3 bases from J, leaving 8 bases between. The germline CDR1 and CDR2 sequences are KGHDR and SFDVKD. The CDR3 region is CATSEERDTEAFF. CDR3 nucleotide sequence: TGTGCCACCAGTGAGGAGAGGGACACTGAAGCTTTCTTT.

This clonotype has more than one count but fewer than ten. This rearrangement joins TRBV12-3 or TRBV12-4 to TRBJ2-7, with TRBD2 matching over 10 bases. V lost 5 bases and J lost 3; bases outside the gene matches: 13. This CDR3 contains 17 residues. CDR3 amino acids: CASSGPGLATENYEQYF. The CDR3 DNA is TGTGCCAGCAGTGGGCCGGGACTAGCGACCGAAAACTACGAGCAGTACTTC.

This sequence joins TRBV29-1 and TRBJ2-7, with 7 bases aligning to TRBD2. Germline trimming cut 3 bases from V and 4 bases from J; bases unmatched to any gene: 9. The V gene's germline CDR1 is SQVTM and CDR2 ANQGSEA. The CDR3 totals 14 residues. The CDR3 bases are TGCAGCGTTGAGGTCGGGGACTACACATACGAGCAGTACTTC. It specifies CSVEVGDYTYEQYF.

The rearrangement links TRBV19 to TRBJ2-7, with TRBD2 matching 8 bases. Germline-derived CDR1 and CDR2 are LNHDA and SQIVND (reference sequence). CDR3 length: 19 amino acids. The J segment lost 0 bases and the V segment lost 1 base, leaving 14 bases of the junction unmatched. CDR3 in DNA: TGTGCCAGTAGTATAGCGCTCGTCCAAGCGGGGGAGCTCTCCTACGAGCAGTACTTC. As protein: CASSIALVQAGELSYEQYF.

This clonotype was observed a handful of times. The chain is built from TRBV7-2 and TRBJ1-1, with D possibly matching TRBD1 (5 bases). The ends were cut back, 5 bases at V and 4 bases at J, with 14 bases in the middle. Germline V gene lookup returns CDR1 SGHTA and CDR2 FQGNSA. The CDR3 runs to 14 residues. CDR3 in amino acids: CASSRPDRRTEAFF. The DNA for the CDR3 is TGTGCCAGCAGCCGCCCCGACAGACGCACTGAAGCTTTCTTT. Using reference TRBV7-2 and TRBJ1-1 for the parts outside the CDR3, the full variable domain is GAGVSQSPSNKVTEKGKDVELRCDPISGHTALYWYRQSLGQGLEFLIYFQGNSAPDKSGLPSDRFSAERTGGSVSTLTIQRTQQEDSAVYLCASSRPDRRTEAFFGQGTRLTVV.

This chain links TRBV7-6 with TRBJ1-1, with 7 bases identical to TRBD1. The CDR3 length is 14 residues. V shed 5 bases, J shed 5 bases, and the junction held 8 bases outside the gene matches. Germline V gene data show CDR1 as SGHVS and CDR2 as FNYEAQ. CDR3 DNA sequence: TGTGCCAGCAGCCGAAACAGGGGTGGGACTGAAGCTTTCTTT. It translates to CASSRNRGGTEAFF.

This clonotype was recorded only once. The chain recombines TRBV4-3 with TRBJ1-4; D gene ambiguous. V gave up 0 bases and J gave up 3 bases, with 8 bases separating them. This CDR3 contains 15 residues. Germline assignment: CDR1 LGHNA and CDR2 YSLEER. This CDR3 is CASSQDHQSNEKLFF. CDR3 coding DNA: TGCGCCAGCAGCCAAGATCACCAGTCTAATGAAAAACTGTTTTTT.

V gene TRBV7-9 combines with J gene TRBJ2-7; 13 bases are a match to TRBD2. The CDR3 sequence is 14 residues long. Losses at the gene ends were 0 bases for V and 8 bases for J; bases not matched to a gene: 1. Per the germline V gene, CDR1 is SEHNR and CDR2 is FQNEAQ (reference sequence). The CDR3 sequence is CASSLAGLAGQQYF. DNA of the CDR3: TGTGCCAGCAGCTTAGCGGGACTAGCGGGGCAGCAGTACTTC.

The chain recombines TRBV30 with TRBJ2-2; no reliable D call. The CDR3 is 12 residues long. V lost 3 bases, J lost 5 bases, and 7 bases lay in between. The germline V gene encodes CDR1 GTSNPN and CDR2 SVGIG (reference sequence). The CDR3 nucleotides are TGTGCCTGGAGGTGGTTGACCGGGGAGCTGTTTTTT. Its protein product is CAWRWLTGELFF.

This clonotype was counted a few times. V usage is TRBV6-5 and J usage is TRBJ1-4; 8 bases match TRBD1. The CDR3 length is 15 residues. Germline trimming cut 6 bases from V and 8 bases from J; bases unmatched to any gene: 11. The V gene's germline CDR1 is MNHEY and CDR2 SVGAGI. CDR3 DNA: TGTGCCAGCAGCAACCGCAGGGGGCCGGGGGAAAAACTGTTTTTT. Its translation is CASSNRRGPGEKLFF.

CDR3 loop: CASSPGHTEAFF. The CDR3 nucleotides are TGTGCCAGCTCCCCGGGGCACACTGAAGCTTTCTTT. The chain carries TRBV2 and TRBJ1-1; the D gene is possibly TRBD1 (5 bases). Trimming left V 8 bases short and J 3 bases short, with 10 bases between. The CDR3 runs to 12 residues. Germline-derived CDR1 and CDR2 are SNHLY and FYNNEI.

This clonotype was recorded only once. This chain joins TRBV11-2 and TRBJ2-7; no reliable D call. Germline loops: CDR1 SGHAT, CDR2 FQNNGV. Trimming took 0 bases from V and 2 from J, leaving 8 bases between them. The CDR3 is made up of 14 amino acids. The CDR3 reads CASSLDRLTYEQYF. The CDR3 DNA is TGTGCCAGCAGCTTAGATCGACTCACCTACGAGCAGTACTTC.

The V and J genes are TRBV5-1 and TRBJ2-1, with TRBD2 matching 7 bases. This CDR3 has 17 amino acids. Looked up from germline, CDR1 is SGHRS and CDR2 is YFSETQ. J gave up 0 bases and V 4 bases, and 10 bases lay outside the gene matches. The CDR3 is CASSPVGGPSSYNEQFF. CDR3 DNA sequence: TGCGCCAGCAGCCCAGTGGGAGGGCCCAGCTCCTACAATGAGCAGTTCTTC.